This TCR beta chain was observed in a study of regulatory T cells in long-lasting Graves disease. The CDR3 contains 12 residues. Germline V gene data show CDR1 as MDHEN and CDR2 as SYDVKM. With 5 bases removed from V and 3 bases from J, the gap between germline ends came to 8 bases. Indicated time point: newly diagnosed GD, antithyroid drugs for less than 3 months. Generation of the TCR library employed RNA extracted from PBMCs. The authors built TCR beta libraries using iRepertoire HTBI primers and Arm-PCR of CDR3 regions. One entry per CDR3 protein, called by TCRdb with MiXCR from the multiplex PCR reads. Found here are about 420,000 distinct CDR3 sequences, 16% of them singletons; the top ten hold approximately 22%. This clonotype was detected only a few times. The same data also went into a second study, on T cells in Graves' hyperthyroidism and ophthalmopathy.

This receptor was obtained from a woman between 18 and 29 years old with Graves disease. The chain links TRBV28 to TRBJ2-7, with D hard to call. This specimen was peripheral blood mononuclear cells (PBMCs), taken at new diagnosis, from a patient treated with antithyroid drugs. CDR3 in amino acids: CASSPWGYEQYF. The CDR3, as DNA: TGTGCCAGCAGTCCGTGGGGCTACGAGCAGTACTTC.